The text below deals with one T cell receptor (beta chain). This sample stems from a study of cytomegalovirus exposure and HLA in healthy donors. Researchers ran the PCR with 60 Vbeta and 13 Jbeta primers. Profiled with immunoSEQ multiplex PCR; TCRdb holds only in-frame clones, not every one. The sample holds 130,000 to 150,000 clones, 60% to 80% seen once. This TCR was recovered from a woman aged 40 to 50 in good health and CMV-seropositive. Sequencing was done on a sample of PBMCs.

The CDR3 bases are TGCGCCAGCAGCCAAGGAGGGGAAAAACTGTTTTTT. It specifies CASSQGGEKLFF. This rearrangement joins TRBV5-1 to TRBJ1-4, with D unclear. The CDR3 totals 12 residues. Germline V gives CDR1 SGHRS, CDR2 YFSETQ. Trimming left V 4 bases short and J 8 bases short, with 9 bases between.